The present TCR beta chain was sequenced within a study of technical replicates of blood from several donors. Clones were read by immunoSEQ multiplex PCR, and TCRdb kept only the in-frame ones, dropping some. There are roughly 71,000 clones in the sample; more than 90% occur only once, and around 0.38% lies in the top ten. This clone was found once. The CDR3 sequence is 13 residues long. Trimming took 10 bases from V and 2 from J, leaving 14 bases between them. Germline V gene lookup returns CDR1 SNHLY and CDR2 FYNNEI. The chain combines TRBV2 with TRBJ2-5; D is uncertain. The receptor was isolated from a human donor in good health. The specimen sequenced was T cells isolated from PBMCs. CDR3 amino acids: CAIVSRQQETQYF. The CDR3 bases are TGTGCCATCGTCTCCAGGCAGCAAGAGACCCAGTACTTC.